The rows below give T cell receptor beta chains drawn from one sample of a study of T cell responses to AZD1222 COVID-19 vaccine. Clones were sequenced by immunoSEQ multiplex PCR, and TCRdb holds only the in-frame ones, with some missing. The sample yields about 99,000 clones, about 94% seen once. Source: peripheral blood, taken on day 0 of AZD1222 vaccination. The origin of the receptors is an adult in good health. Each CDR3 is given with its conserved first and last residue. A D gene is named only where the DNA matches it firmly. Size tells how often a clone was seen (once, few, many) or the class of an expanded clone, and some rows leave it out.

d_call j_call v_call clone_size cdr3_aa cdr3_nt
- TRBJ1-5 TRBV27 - CASPPTGPSQHF TGTGCCAGTCCCCCCACAGGGCCCTCCCAGCATTTT
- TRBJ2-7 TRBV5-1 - CASSLEGSYEQYF TGCGCCAGCAGCTTGGAAGGTAGCTACGAGCAGTACTTC
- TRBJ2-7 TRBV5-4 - CASSSGSSYEQYF TGTGCCAGCAGCTCCGGGAGCTCCTACGAGCAGTACTTC
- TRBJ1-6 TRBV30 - CAWSAFRGDSPLHF TGTGCCTGGAGTGCCTTCCGTGGGGACTCACCCCTCCACTTT
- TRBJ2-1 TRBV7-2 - CASSLVSFPGNEQFF TGTGCCAGCAGCTTAGTTTCCTTTCCGGGCAATGAGCAGTTCTTC
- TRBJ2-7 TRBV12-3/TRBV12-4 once CASSGDGSYEQYF TGTGCCAGCAGTGGGGACGGTTCCTACGAGCAGTACTTC
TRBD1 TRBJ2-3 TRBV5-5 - CASSLTGQVRTDTQYF TGTGCCAGCAGCTTGACGGGACAGGTTCGCACAGATACGCAGTATTTT
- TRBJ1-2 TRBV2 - CASSEQEYGYTF TGTGCCAGCAGTGAGCAGGAGTATGGCTACACCTTC
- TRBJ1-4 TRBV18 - CASSPSGQEKLFF TGTGCCAGCTCACCAAGCGGACAGGAAAAACTGTTTTTT
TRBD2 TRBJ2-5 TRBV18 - CASSPVSSGEETQYF TGTGCCAGCTCACCAGTTTCTAGCGGCGAAGAGACCCAGTACTTC
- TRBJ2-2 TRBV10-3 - CATNRLGGADTGELFF TGTGCCACCAACCGTCTCGGAGGGGCGGACACCGGGGAGCTGTTTTTT
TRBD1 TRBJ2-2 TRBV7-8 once CASSHPGQGNTGELFF TGTGCCAGCAGCCATCCGGGACAGGGAAACACCGGGGAGCTGTTTTTT
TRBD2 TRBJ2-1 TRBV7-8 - CASRATGLAGGGPEEQFF TGTGCCAGCAGGGCTACAGGACTAGCGGGAGGGGGGCCTGAGGAGCAGTTCTTC
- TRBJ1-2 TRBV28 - CASSFPGAGGYTF TGTGCCAGCAGTTTCCCAGGCGCGGGCGGCTACACCTTC
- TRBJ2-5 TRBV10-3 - CAISESLATQETQYF TGTGCCATCAGTGAGTCGTTGGCTACCCAAGAGACCCAGTACTTC
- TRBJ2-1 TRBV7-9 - CASSLAGPYQFF TGTGCCAGCAGCTTAGCAGGACCGTACCAGTTCTTC
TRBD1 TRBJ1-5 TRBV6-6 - CASSQLGDRGSNQPQHF TGTGCCAGCAGTCAACTGGGGGACAGGGGAAGCAATCAGCCCCAGCATTTT
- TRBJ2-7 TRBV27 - CASSLSRTAFYEQYF TGTGCCAGCAGTTTATCGAGGACAGCTTTCTACGAGCAGTACTTC
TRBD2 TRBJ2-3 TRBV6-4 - CASSDVAGGADTQYF TGTGCCAGCAGTGACGTAGCGGGAGGTGCAGATACGCAGTATTTT
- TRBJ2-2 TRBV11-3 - CASSLRGLMGTGAAGELFF TGTGCCAGCAGCTTACGCGGACTTATGGGAACGGGAGCGGCCGGGGAGCTGTTTTTT
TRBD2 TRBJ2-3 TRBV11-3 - CASSLGRGRAGTDTQYF TGTGCCAGCAGCTTAGGTCGCGGGAGGGCCGGCACAGATACGCAGTATTTT
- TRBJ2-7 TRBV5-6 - CASTKMGYEQYF TGTGCCAGCACCAAGATGGGCTACGAGCAGTACTTC
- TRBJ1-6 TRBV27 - CASSFGSGGFYNSPLHF TGTGCCAGCAGTTTTGGATCCGGAGGATTCTATAATTCACCCCTCCACTTT
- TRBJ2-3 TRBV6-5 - CASRPNLAGTDTQYF TGTGCCAGCAGGCCTAACCTAGCTGGGACAGATACGCAGTATTTT
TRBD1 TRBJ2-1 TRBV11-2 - CASSPTGTYNEQFF TGTGCCAGCAGCCCGACAGGGACCTACAATGAGCAGTTCTTC
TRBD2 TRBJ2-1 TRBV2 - CASGTGGGNEQFF TGTGCCAGCGGGACGGGAGGAGGCAATGAGCAGTTCTTC
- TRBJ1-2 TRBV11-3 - CASSSGPTGNGYTF TGTGCCAGCAGCTCGGGACCGACGGGCAATGGCTACACCTTC
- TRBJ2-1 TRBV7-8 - CASSFASSYNEQFF TGTGCCAGCAGCTTCGCAAGCTCCTACAATGAGCAGTTCTTC
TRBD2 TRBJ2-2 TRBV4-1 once CASQKRESTGELFF TGCGCCAGCCAAAAGCGGGAGAGTACCGGGGAGCTGTTTTTT
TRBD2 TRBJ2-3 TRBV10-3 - CAISELAGATDTQYF TGTGCCATCAGTGAGCTGGCGGGAGCCACAGATACGCAGTATTTT
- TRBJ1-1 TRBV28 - CAIEGLNTEAFF TGTGCCATCGAGGGGCTGAACACTGAAGCTTTCTTT
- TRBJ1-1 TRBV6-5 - CASRLGDAGTEAFF TGTGCCAGCAGATTGGGGGATGCGGGCACTGAAGCTTTCTTT
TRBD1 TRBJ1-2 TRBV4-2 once CASSQDPGQGGSDGYTF TGTGCCAGCAGCCAAGATCCTGGGCAGGGGGGATCCGATGGCTACACCTTC
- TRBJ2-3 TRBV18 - CASSPPLGGTDTQYF TGTGCCAGCTCACCACCGTTGGGGGGCACAGATACGCAGTATTTT
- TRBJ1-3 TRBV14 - CASSHGNTIYF TGTGCCAGCAGCCACGGAAACACCATATATTTT
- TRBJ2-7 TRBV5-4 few CASSLERSDEQYF TGTGCCAGCAGCTTGGAGCGGTCAGACGAGCAGTACTTC
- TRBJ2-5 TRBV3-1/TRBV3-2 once CASSQDSGTQETQYF TGTGCCAGCAGCCAAGATTCGGGGACACAAGAGACCCAGTACTTC
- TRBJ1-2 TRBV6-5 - CASSYRLLGDGYTF TGTGCCAGCAGTTACAGACTGCTGGGGGATGGCTACACCTTC
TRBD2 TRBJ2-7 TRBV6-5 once CASSPGLAGAHEQYF TGTGCCAGCAGTCCGGGACTAGCGGGAGCACACGAGCAGTACTTC
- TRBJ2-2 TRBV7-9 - CASSLLGGAGELFF TGTGCCAGCAGCTTACTGGGTGGAGCCGGGGAGCTGTTTTTT
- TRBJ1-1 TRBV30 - CAWSPRVGAFF TGTGCCTGGAGTCCCCGGGTGGGGGCTTTCTTT
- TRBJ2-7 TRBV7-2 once CASSRQSYEQYF TGTGCCAGCAGCCGACAGAGCTACGAGCAGTACTTC
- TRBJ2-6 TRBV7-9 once CASSGANVLTF TGTGCCAGCTCTGGGGCCAACGTCCTGACTTTC
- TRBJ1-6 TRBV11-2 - CASSYTPSWGAYNSPLHF TGTGCCAGCAGTTACACTCCTAGTTGGGGGGCTTATAATTCACCCCTCCACTTT
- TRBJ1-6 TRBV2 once CASSLQVNSYNSPLHF TGTGCCAGCAGTCTACAGGTGAACTCCTATAATTCACCCCTCCACTTT
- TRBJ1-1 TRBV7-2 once CASSLERGTMNTEAFF TGTGCCAGCAGCTTAGAACGGGGAACGATGAACACTGAAGCTTTCTTT
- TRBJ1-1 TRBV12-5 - CASGPWENTEAFF TGTGCTAGTGGTCCGTGGGAGAACACTGAAGCTTTCTTT
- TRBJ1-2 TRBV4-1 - CASSQLRGNYGYTF TGCGCCAGCAGCCAACTCAGGGGAAACTATGGCTACACCTTC
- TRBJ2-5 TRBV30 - CAWGVLRRETQYF TGTGCCTGGGGAGTCCTACGGCGGGAGACCCAGTACTTC
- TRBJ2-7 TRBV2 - CASSLGLYEQYF TGTGCCAGCAGTCTTGGTCTATACGAGCAGTACTTC
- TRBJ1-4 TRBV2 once CASRPDRQNEKLFF TGTGCCAGCAGGCCGGACAGACAAAATGAAAAACTGTTTTTT
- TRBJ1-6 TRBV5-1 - CASSLVPSEDSPLHF TGCGCCAGCAGCTTGGTTCCAAGCGAAGATTCACCCCTCCACTTT
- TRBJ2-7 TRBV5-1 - CASSLGSHNYEQYF TGCGCCAGCAGCCTCGGGAGCCATAACTACGAGCAGTACTTC
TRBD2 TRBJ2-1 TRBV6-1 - CASSELGLAGNNEQFF TGTGCCAGCAGTGAGTTGGGACTAGCGGGCAACAATGAGCAGTTCTTC
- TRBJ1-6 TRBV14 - CASSQSAGRAPLHF TGTGCCAGCAGCCAATCCGCGGGCCGGGCACCCCTCCACTTT
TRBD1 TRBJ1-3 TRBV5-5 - CASSLGQVGTIYF TGTGCCAGCAGCTTAGGACAGGTTGGGACCATATATTTT
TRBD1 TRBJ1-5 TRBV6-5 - CASSPGQGAYQPQHF TGTGCCAGCAGCCCGGGACAGGGGGCTTATCAGCCCCAGCATTTT